One sample yielded the 22 T cell receptor beta chains listed below, sequenced in a study of cytomegalovirus exposure and HLA in healthy donors. Produced via immunoSEQ multiplex PCR; TCRdb's table is partial and in-frame only. The sample holds more than 250,000 clones, about 90% seen once. The source material was PBMCs. The source of these receptors is a woman under 40 in good health and CMV-seronegative.

V usage is TRBV5-4 and J usage is TRBJ2-7, with 8 positions matching TRBD1. Germline-derived CDR1 and CDR2 are SGHNT and YYREEE (reference sequence). V dropped 1 base and J dropped 6; count of bases not matched to a gene: 3. CDR3 length: 13 amino acids. CDR3 bases: TGTGCCAGCAGCTTGTTTACAGGGGGCGAGCAGTACTTC. It yields the protein CASSLFTGGEQYF.

The gene calls are TRBV5-1 and TRBJ2-3, with TRBD2 matching over 9 bases. V lost 5 bases, J lost 5 bases, and 9 bases stayed unmatched. Germline-derived CDR1 and CDR2 are SGHRS and YFSETQ. The CDR3 has 15 amino acids. The DNA for the CDR3 is TGCGCCAGCAGTTTAGCGGGGGCCGAATTAGATACGCAGTATTTT. It yields the protein CASSLAGAELDTQYF.

This clone was picked up one time. This chain links TRBV5-1 with TRBJ2-7; either TRBD1 or TRBD2 may supply D (6 bases each). CDR1 is SGHRS and CDR2 is YFSETQ in the germline V gene. The CDR3 has 15 amino acids. V shed 4 bases and J shed 7 bases, with 21 bases lying between them. In DNA form, the CDR3 reads TGCGCCAGCAGCCCGGGATCCGGGGGCACGCCTGAGCAGTACTTC. It translates to CASSPGSGGTPEQYF.

The chain has TRBV13 and TRBJ2-1; 8 bases align to TRBD1. The CDR3 spans 13 residues. Germline trimming cut 5 bases from V and 12 bases from J; bases unmatched to any gene: 9. Germline V gives CDR1 PRHDT, CDR2 FYEKMQ (reference sequence). CDR3 bases: TGTGCCAGCAGCCCCGTAAGACAGGGGAGGCAGTTCTTC. This codes for CASSPVRQGRQFF.

The gene calls are TRBV21-1 and TRBJ1-2. TRBV21-1 is termed a pseudogene. This CDR3 is built from 13 residues. CDR3 in amino acids: CASSAPDRYGYTF. The CDR3 DNA follows: TGTGCCAGCAGCGCCCCAGACCGCTATGGCTACACCTTC.

This rearrangement joins TRBV5-6 to TRBJ2-1; 9 bases are shared with TRBD2. V lost 0 bases and J lost 4; bases outside the gene matches: 8. The CDR3 length is 17 residues. CDR1 SGHDT and CDR2 YYEEEE come from the germline V gene. CDR3 loop: CASSLEPAGGRYNEQFF. The CDR3 DNA is TGTGCCAGCAGCTTGGAACCTGCGGGAGGGCGGTACAATGAGCAGTTCTTC.

This rearrangement joins TRBV5-8 to TRBJ2-3; D is possibly TRBD2 (5 bases). Looked up from germline, CDR1 is SGHTS and CDR2 is YDEGEE. V lost 4 bases, J lost 2 bases, and 8 bases lay in between. The CDR3 sequence is 13 residues long. CDR3 sequence: CASSLRATDTQYF. Written as DNA, the CDR3 is TGTGCCAGCAGCCTGAGGGCCACAGATACGCAGTATTTT. The full variable domain, its missing parts supplied by reference TRBV5-8 and TRBJ2-3, is EAGVTQSPTHLIKTRGQQATLRCSPISGHTSVYWYQQALGLGLQFLLWYDEGEERNRGNFPPRFSGRQFPNYSSELNVNALELEDSALYLCASSLRATDTQYFGPGTRLTVL.

V usage is TRBV7-7 and J usage is TRBJ2-5; TRBD2 aligns across 10 bases. V trimming: 1 base; J trimming: 2 bases; junction bases outside the gene matches: 4. This CDR3 contains 16 residues. Germline-derived CDR1 and CDR2 are SSHAT and FNYEAQ (reference sequence). CDR3 loop: CASSLELAGLQETQYF. CDR3 bases: TGTGCCAGCAGCTTAGAACTAGCGGGATTGCAAGAGACCCAGTACTTC.

This clone was seen more than once but under ten times. The rearrangement links TRBV19 to TRBJ1-5; D not certain. Germline CDR1 and CDR2: LNHDA and SQIVND (reference sequence). CDR3 length equals 14 residues. The V end lost 1 base, the J end lost 0 bases, and 4 bases lay between the germline ends. This CDR3 is CASSIGGSNQPQHF. The DNA for the CDR3 is TGTGCCAGTAGTATAGGGGGTAGCAATCAGCCCCAGCATTTT.

The genes are TRBV2 and TRBJ2-1, with 8 bases lining up with TRBD1. The V gene end was trimmed by 8 bases and the J gene end by 7 bases; junction bases not matched to a gene: 7. Germline V gene data show CDR1 as SNHLY and CDR2 as FYNNEI. This CDR3 region has 13 residues. The CDR3 coding sequence is TGTGCCAGCGCGACAGGGGTAGGGAATGAGCAGTTCTTC. Amino acids: CASATGVGNEQFF. Looking up the rest from reference TRBV2 and TRBJ2-1 gives the full variable domain: EPEVTQTPSHQVTQMGQEVILRCVPISNHLYFYWYRQILGQKVEFLVSFYNNEISEKSEIFDDQFSVERPDGSNFTLKIRSTKLEDSAMYFCASATGVGNEQFFGPGTRLTVL.

This chain joins TRBV27 and TRBJ2-7, with D tentatively TRBD1 or TRBD2 (5 bases each). Germline V gives CDR1 MNHEY, CDR2 SMNVEV (reference sequence). The CDR3 is made up of 15 amino acids. V dropped 6 bases and J dropped 4 bases, with 19 bases sitting between them. CDR3 coding DNA: TGTGCCAGCAGATTCCAGGGTCGGGAATATTACGAGCAGTACTTC. Amino acid sequence: CASRFQGREYYEQYF.

This clone was seen once. This chain uses TRBV5-4 with TRBJ2-2, with D hard to call. This CDR3 comprises 14 residues. Trimming shortened V by 0 bases and J by 2 bases, and 5 bases separated the two germline ends. Germline CDR1 SGHNT, CDR2 YYREEE (reference sequence). CDR3 nucleotides: TGTGCCAGCAGCTTGGGGAGAAACACCGGGGAGCTGTTTTTT. This codes for CASSLGRNTGELFF.

V gene TRBV29-1 combines with J gene TRBJ1-4; D is possibly TRBD1 (5 bases). The CDR3 sequence is 13 residues long. In germline, CDR1 is SQVTM, CDR2 ANQGSEA. Trimming shortened V by 6 bases and J by 8 bases, and 16 bases separated the two germline ends. The CDR3 protein is CSVATGVGEKLFF. CDR3 in DNA: TGCAGCGTGGCCACAGGCGTCGGAGAAAAACTGTTTTTT.

The V gene is TRBV6-7, the J gene TRBJ2-5; 7 bases align to TRBD2. TRBV6-7 is treated as an ORF (open reading frame) with a function not yet certain. The CDR3 is 16 residues long. Unmatched junction bases numbered 15, after V lost 6 bases and J lost 5 bases. The DNA of the CDR3 is TGTGCCAGCAGCTTAGCGGGTGGACCGTATAAGGAGACCCAGTACTTC. It is translated as CASSLAGGPYKETQYF.

The rearrangement joins TRBV7-8 to TRBJ1-3; TRBD1 matches at 7 bases. Losses at the gene ends were 5 bases for V and 4 bases for J; bases not matched to a gene: 14. The germline V gene encodes CDR1 SGHVS and CDR2 FQNEAQ. The CDR3 is made up of 17 amino acids. Here the CDR3 DNA reads TGTGCCAGCAGCCCTTACATCCGGGACAGCTTAGGAAACACCATATATTTT. Amino acid sequence: CASSPYIRDSLGNTIYF.

The CDR3 bases are TGTGCCATCACCTCTAGCGGCTACGAGCAGTACTTC. Encoded protein: CAITSSGYEQYF. The chain combines TRBV10-3 with TRBJ2-7, with 7 bases aligning to TRBD2. CDR1 is ENHRY, CDR2 SYGVKD, per germline. J lost 3 bases, V lost 7 bases, and 3 bases had no gene match. The CDR3 length is 12 residues.

The gene calls are TRBV29-1 and TRBJ2-2, with 7 bases identical to TRBD1. Germline V gene sequence: CDR1 SQVTM, CDR2 ANQGSEA. The length of the CDR3 is 14 residues. V lost 6 bases and J lost 0; bases outside the gene matches: 4. Written as DNA, the CDR3 is TGCAGCGTGGCGACAGGGTCGAACACCGGGGAGCTGTTTTTT. It encodes CSVATGSNTGELFF.

The chain has TRBV2 and TRBJ2-3, with TRBD2 as a possible D gene (6 bases). Germline V lookup: CDR1 SNHLY, CDR2 FYNNEI. The CDR3 loop spans 10 amino acids. Trimming removed 8 bases at V and 6 bases at J, with 6 bases between. The CDR3 is CASREDTQYF. The CDR3 DNA is TGTGCCAGCCGGGAGGATACGCAGTATTTT.

This chain uses TRBV5-6 with TRBJ2-2; 11 bases are shared with TRBD1. After removal of 4 bases from V and 0 bases from J, the junction contained 8 bases not matched to a gene. The CDR3 is 18 residues long. Germline assignment: CDR1 SGHDT and CDR2 YYEEEE. The CDR3 protein is CASSQDRGRFANTGELFF. CDR3 sequence (DNA): TGTGCCAGCAGCCAGGACAGGGGGCGGTTCGCGAACACCGGGGAGCTGTTTTTT.

This clone was picked up a small number of times. The rearrangement uses TRBV7-8 and TRBJ2-7; 12 bases line up with TRBD2. Unmatched junction bases numbered 7, after V lost 2 bases and J lost 2 bases. The CDR3 length is 17 residues. The V gene's germline CDR1 is SGHVS and CDR2 FQNEAQ. The CDR3 sequence is CASSLQRRLAGAYEQYF. CDR3 coding DNA: TGTGCCAGCAGCTTACAGCGACGACTAGCGGGAGCCTACGAGCAGTACTTC. The full variable domain, in which reference TRBV7-8 and TRBJ2-7 provide the parts outside the CDR3, is GAGVSQSPRYKVAKRGQDVALRCDPISGHVSLFWYQQALGQGPEFLTYFQNEAQLDKSGLPSDRFFAERPEGSVSTLKIQRTQQEDSAVYLCASSLQRRLAGAYEQYFGPGTRLTVT.

This clone was recorded once. This chain connects TRBV4-1 to TRBJ2-2; 7 nucleotides align to TRBD2. The CDR3 loop spans 13 amino acids. Germline CDR1 MGHRA, CDR2 YSYEKL. V was clipped by 5 bases and J by 6 bases; unmatched bases: 3. CDR3: CASSEGGAGELFF. The CDR3 nucleotides are TGCGCCAGCAGCGAGGGAGGGGCCGGGGAGCTGTTTTTT.

The rearrangement joins TRBV7-2 to TRBJ2-1; 13 positions match TRBD2. Per the germline V gene, CDR1 is SGHTA and CDR2 is FQGNSA. V shed 3 bases and J 7 bases; nucleotides not matched to a gene: 3. The CDR3 is made up of 15 amino acids. The CDR3 is CASSLTSGRNNEQFF. DNA for the CDR3: TGTGCCAGCAGCTTGACTAGCGGGAGGAATAATGAGCAGTTCTTC.